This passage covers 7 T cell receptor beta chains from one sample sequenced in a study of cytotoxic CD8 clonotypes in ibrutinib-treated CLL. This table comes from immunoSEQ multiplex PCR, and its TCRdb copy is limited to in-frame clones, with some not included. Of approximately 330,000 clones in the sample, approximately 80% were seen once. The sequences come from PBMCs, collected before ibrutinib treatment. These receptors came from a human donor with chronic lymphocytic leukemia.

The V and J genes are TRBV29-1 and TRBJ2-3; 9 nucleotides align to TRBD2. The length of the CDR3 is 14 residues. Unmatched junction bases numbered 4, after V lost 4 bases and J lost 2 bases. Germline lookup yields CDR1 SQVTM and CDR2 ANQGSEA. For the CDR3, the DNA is TGCAGCGTTGGTCTAGCGGGACTCACAGATACGCAGTATTTT. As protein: CSVGLAGLTDTQYF.

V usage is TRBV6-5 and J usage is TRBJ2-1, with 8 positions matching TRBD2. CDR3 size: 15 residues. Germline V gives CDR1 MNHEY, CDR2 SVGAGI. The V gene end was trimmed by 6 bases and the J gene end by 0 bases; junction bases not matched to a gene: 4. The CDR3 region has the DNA TGTGCCAGCAGCCTTAGCGGGGCCTCCTACAATGAGCAGTTCTTC. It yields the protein CASSLSGASYNEQFF.

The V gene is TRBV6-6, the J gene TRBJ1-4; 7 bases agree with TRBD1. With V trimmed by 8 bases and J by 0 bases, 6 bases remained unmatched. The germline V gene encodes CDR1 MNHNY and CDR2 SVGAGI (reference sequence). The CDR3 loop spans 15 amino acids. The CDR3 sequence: CASSQGGTTNEKLFF. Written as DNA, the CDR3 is TGTGCCAGCTCCCAGGGGGGGACAACTAATGAAAAACTGTTTTTT.

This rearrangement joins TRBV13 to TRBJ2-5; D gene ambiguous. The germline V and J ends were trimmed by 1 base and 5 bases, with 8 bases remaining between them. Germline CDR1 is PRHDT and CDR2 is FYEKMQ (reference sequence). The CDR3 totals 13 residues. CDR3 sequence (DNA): TGTGCCAGCAGCTTAGTTTTAGGGGAGACCCAGTACTTC. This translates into CASSLVLGETQYF.

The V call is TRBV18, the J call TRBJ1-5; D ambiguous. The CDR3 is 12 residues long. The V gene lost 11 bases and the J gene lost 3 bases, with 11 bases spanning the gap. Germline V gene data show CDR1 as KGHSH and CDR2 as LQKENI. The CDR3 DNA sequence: TGTGCCGCCAGGACGGACAATCAGCCCCAGCATTTT. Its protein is CAARTDNQPQHF.

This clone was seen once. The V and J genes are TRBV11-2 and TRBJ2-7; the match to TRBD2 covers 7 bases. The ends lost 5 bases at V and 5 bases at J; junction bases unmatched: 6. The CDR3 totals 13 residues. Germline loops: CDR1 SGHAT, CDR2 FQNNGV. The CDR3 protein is CASSLGLVNEQYF. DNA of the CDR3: TGTGCCAGCAGCCTTGGACTAGTCAACGAGCAGTACTTC.

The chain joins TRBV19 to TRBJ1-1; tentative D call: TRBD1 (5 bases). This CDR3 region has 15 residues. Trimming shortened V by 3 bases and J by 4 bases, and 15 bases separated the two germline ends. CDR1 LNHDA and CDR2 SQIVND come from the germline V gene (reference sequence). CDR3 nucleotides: TGTGCCAGTAGTATTCATCAGGGTATTGGCACTGAAGCTTTCTTT. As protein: CASSIHQGIGTEAFF.